The clone carrying this TCR beta chain was seen ten or more times. This sample is part of a study of shared clonotypes between healthy human individuals. V was cut by 8 bases and J by 5 bases, with 19 bases left in between. The germline V gene encodes CDR1 MNHNS and CDR2 SASEGT. The CDR3 is made up of 14 amino acids. Spread over ten immunoSEQ deep assay plates, unsorted PBMC DNA underwent sequencing. The method was immunoSEQ multiplex PCR; TCRdb's version includes in-frame clones alone and lacks a portion of them. The sample lists about 470,000 clones, roughly 80% occurring once. The sequence was obtained from a woman in her thirties or forties in good health. Some clones in this sample may be carry-over from other donors' samples. The sample taken for sequencing was PBMCs. J is TRBJ2-7 and V is TRBV6-1; D is possibly TRBD1 (6 bases). This CDR3 reads CASLRDILTDEQYF. CDR3 nucleotide sequence: TGTGCCAGCCTCCGGGACATCCTTACTGACGAGCAGTACTTC.